The 25 T cell receptor beta chains below were found in one sample sequenced in a study of blood T cell repertoires in COVID-19. The method was immunoSEQ multiplex PCR; TCRdb's version includes in-frame clones alone and lacks a portion of them. Among approximately 490,000 clones listed, about nine tenths were seen once. Sequenced material: PBMCs or T cells enriched from blood (not recorded which). Every receptor here comes from a woman aged 18-29 years who had recovered from COVID-19.

This chain connects TRBV30 to TRBJ2-5; 9 nucleotides match TRBD1. The CDR3 is 12 residues long. CDR1 and CDR2 (germline): GTSNPN, SVGIG (reference sequence). Trimming removed 7 bases from V and 5 bases from J; junction bases left unmatched: 5. The CDR3 here is CALDRGSETQYF. In nucleotides, the CDR3 is TGTGCCTTGGACAGGGGATCGGAGACCCAGTACTTC. Combining the CDR3 with reference TRBV30 and TRBJ2-5 gives the whole variable domain SQTIHQWPATLVQPVGSPLSLECTVEGTSNPNLYWYRQAAGRGLQLLFYSVGIGQISSEVPQNLSASRPQDRQFILSSKKLLLSDSGFYLCALDRGSETQYFGPGTRLLVL.

The chain couples TRBV3-1 (or the pseudogene TRBV3-2) to TRBJ1-1, with a weak D call TRBD1 (5 bases). CDR1 LGHDT and CDR2 YNNKEL come from the germline V gene (reference sequence). The CDR3 is 14 amino acids. Trimming pared 1 base from V and 12 bases from J, leaving 18 bases between. The CDR3, as DNA: TGTGCCAGCAGCCAAGTTAGTCGGGGGTCCCATACTTTCTTT. Protein product: CASSQVSRGSHTFF.

This chain joins TRBV7-9 and TRBJ2-7, with TRBD2 matching over 9 bases. The length of the CDR3 is 17 residues. The trim removed 5 bases at V and 1 base at J, leaving 12 bases unmatched. Germline V gene sequence: CDR1 SEHNR, CDR2 FQNEAQ (reference sequence). This chain's CDR3 is CASSPRGSGGASYEQYF. The CDR3 DNA is TGTGCCAGCAGCCCGCGGGGTAGCGGGGGTGCATCCTACGAGCAGTACTTC.

The V call is TRBV5-5, the J call TRBJ2-1; 12 positions agree with TRBD2. This CDR3 spans 18 amino acids. Germline CDR1 is SGHKS and CDR2 is YYEKEE (reference sequence). Unmatched junction bases numbered 15, after V lost 9 bases and J lost 2 bases. In DNA form, the CDR3 reads TGTGCCACCCTAGCGGGGGGGCCGATTACAAGCACCTACAATGAGCAGTTCTTC. Amino acid sequence: CATLAGGPITSTYNEQFF.

This sequence joins TRBV11-2 and TRBJ1-1; TRBD1 is a possible D gene (6 bases). CDR3 length: 17 residues. V lost 6 bases, J lost 2 bases, and 22 bases lay in between. The germline V gene encodes CDR1 SGHAT and CDR2 FQNNGV. The CDR3 is CASRMTAGGAGNTEAFF. The CDR3 DNA sequence: TGTGCCAGCAGGATGACAGCGGGGGGCGCAGGTAACACTGAAGCTTTCTTT. Supplemented by reference TRBV11-2 and TRBJ1-1, the full variable domain reads EAGVAQSPRYKIIEKRQSVAFWCNPISGHATLYWYQQILGQGPKLLIQFQNNGVVDDSQLPKDRFSAERLKGVDSTLKIQPAKLEDSAVYLCASRMTAGGAGNTEAFFGQGTRLTVV.

This clone was seen a single time. The gene calls are TRBV7-2 and TRBJ2-1, with TRBD1 as a possible D gene (6 bases). CDR3 length: 15 residues. From germline, CDR1 is SGHTA and CDR2 FQGNSA. The V end lost 4 bases, the J end lost 8 bases, and 18 bases lay between the germline ends. DNA for the CDR3: TGTGCCAGCAGCTCTTACTCTACAGGGCTGGATGAGCAGTTCTTC. Residues: CASSSYSTGLDEQFF.

The genes are TRBV29-1 and TRBJ1-2, with TRBD1 matching 9 bases. Trimming cost V 3 bases and J 5 bases; bases outside gene matches: 10. The CDR3 contains 15 residues. Germline CDR1 reads SQVTM; CDR2 reads ANQGSEA. CDR3 coding DNA: TGCAGCGTTGAGGATACAGGGGGCGCTGGGTATGGCTACACCTTC. Protein sequence: CSVEDTGGAGYGYTF.

The CDR3 DNA sequence: TGTGCCAGCCACCAGGACAGGGGGCCCCGCGGTGGCTACACCTTC. Translated: CASHQDRGPRGGYTF. The J gene is TRBJ1-2, the V gene TRBV2; TRBD1 matches at 11 bases. The CDR3 runs 15 residues. J lost 7 bases, V lost 8 bases, and 12 bases had no gene match. Germline CDR1 reads SNHLY; CDR2 reads FYNNEI.

This sequence joins TRBV5-1 and TRBJ2-3; 13 bases are shared with TRBD2. This CDR3 spans 16 amino acids. The germline gives CDR1 SGHRS, CDR2 YFSETQ. J was trimmed by 8 bases and V by 2 bases; bases with no gene match: 8. The CDR3 DNA follows: TGCGCCAGCAGCTTAAAAACTAGCGGGGGGGCTTTTACGCAGTATTTT. Its protein is CASSLKTSGGAFTQYF.

The genes are TRBV29-1 and TRBJ1-1; no clear D. The V end was cut by 7 bases, the J end by 4 bases, with 13 bases between. The CDR3 extends over 12 amino acids. Germline V CDR1 and CDR2: SQVTM, ANQGSEA. The CDR3 reads CSAEQALTEAFF. CDR3 nucleotides: TGCAGCGCCGAGCAGGCACTCACTGAAGCTTTCTTT. The full variable domain, its missing parts supplied by reference TRBV29-1 and TRBJ1-1, is SAVISQKPSRDICQRGTSLTIQCQVDSQVTMMFWYRQQPGQSLTLIATANQGSEATYESGFVIDKFPISRPNLTFSTLTVSNMSPEDSSIYLCSAEQALTEAFFGQGTRLTVV.

This rearrangement joins TRBV6-5 to TRBJ1-1, with a weak D call TRBD1 (6 bases). CDR1 and CDR2 from the germline V gene are MNHEY and SVGAGI. V shed 6 bases and J shed 5 bases, with 19 bases lying between them. This CDR3 has 15 residues. The CDR3 spells CASSPLGGGETEAFF. The CDR3 DNA reads TGTGCCAGCAGCCCCCTAGGGGGTGGGGAAACTGAAGCTTTCTTT.

This sequence joins TRBV19 and TRBJ1-2; 7 bases agree with TRBD1. Trimming at V came to 5 bases and at J to 4 bases, leaving 10 bases not matched to a gene. CDR3 length: 15 amino acids. Germline CDR1 is LNHDA and CDR2 is SQIVND (reference sequence). This chain's CDR3 is CASSPGQVISYGYTF. The CDR3 nucleotides read TGTGCCAGTAGTCCAGGACAGGTCATTTCCTATGGCTACACCTTC.

This chain connects TRBV11-2 to TRBJ2-1; the D gene is possibly TRBD2 (6 bases). Germline CDR1 and CDR2: SGHAT and FQNNGV. The germline V and J ends were trimmed by 4 bases and 4 bases, with 20 bases remaining between them. The CDR3 sequence is 17 residues long. The CDR3 here is CASSSRGSVSGYNEQFF. The CDR3 coding sequence is TGTGCCAGCAGCTCCCGTGGTTCTGTTAGCGGATACAATGAGCAGTTCTTC.

The gene calls are TRBV6-5 and TRBJ1-6; D is ambiguous. This CDR3 has 13 amino acids. Germline CDR1 and CDR2: MNHEY and SVGAGI. V was clipped by 4 bases and J by 5 bases, with 6 bases between them. The CDR3 DNA follows: TGTGCCAGCAGTTTAAAAAATAATTCACCCCTCCACTTT. Translated: CASSLKNNSPLHF.

The rearrangement links TRBV7-2 to TRBJ2-7, with 9 bases that match TRBD2. Germline V gives CDR1 SGHTA, CDR2 FQGNSA. This CDR3 has 17 amino acids. Losses at the gene ends were 2 bases for V and 0 bases for J; bases not matched to a gene: 8. CDR3 DNA: TGTGCCAGCAGCTTACAGAGCGGGGGGCCCAGCTCCTACGAGCAGTACTTC. Its protein product is CASSLQSGGPSSYEQYF.

The sample holds a few counts of this clone. V usage is TRBV6-5 and J usage is TRBJ1-1, with TRBD1 matching 7 bases. J gave up 0 bases and V 6 bases, and 1 base lay outside the gene matches. CDR3 length equals 13 residues. Per the germline V gene, CDR1 is MNHEY and CDR2 is SVGAGI. The CDR3 nucleotides read TGTGCCAGCAGGGGACAGCTGAACACTGAAGCTTTCTTT. Translation gives CASRGQLNTEAFF.

The chain employs TRBV4-1 and TRBJ1-2; D unresolved. Germline CDR1 is MGHRA and CDR2 is YSYEKL. V dropped 5 bases and J dropped 7 bases, with 23 bases sitting between them. The CDR3 has 16 residues. The CDR3 bases are TGCGCCAGCAGCTCCCCAGGTCGCGGCCAGGCGGGTGGCTACACCTTC. Translating gives CASSSPGRGQAGGYTF.

The chain employs TRBV6-5 and TRBJ2-7, with no clear D. The V end was cut by 11 bases, the J end by 2 bases, with 16 bases between. The CDR3 has 13 residues. Germline V CDR1 and CDR2: MNHEY, SVGAGI. CDR3 residues: CASRTGSTYEQYF. The CDR3 DNA reads TGTGCCTCACGAACCGGGTCGACCTACGAGCAGTACTTC.

This clone has just a few counts. In DNA, the CDR3 is TGTGCCAGTAGTATTCGTCCCGGGACAGGGATCAATCAGCCCCAGCATTTT. Residues: CASSIRPGTGINQPQHF. The V and J genes are TRBV19 and TRBJ1-5; 9 nucleotides align to TRBD1. The V gene's germline CDR1 is LNHDA and CDR2 SQIVND (reference sequence). CDR3 length: 17 amino acids. V trimming: 3 bases; J trimming: 3 bases; junction bases outside the gene matches: 9.

The V call is TRBV11-2, the J call TRBJ1-2, with 10 bases fitting TRBD1. Trimming removed 1 base from V and 11 bases from J; junction bases left unmatched: 13. The germline CDR1 and CDR2 sequences are SGHAT and FQNNGV. CDR3 length: 16 amino acids. The DNA for the CDR3 is TGTGCCAGCAGCTTAGCCCCTGACAGGGGGCACCGGGGTTACACCTTC. Residues: CASSLAPDRGHRGYTF.

This clone came up a few times. The chain has TRBV6-5 and TRBJ1-2, with D possibly TRBD1 on 5 matching bases. The CDR3 length is 14 residues. Germline assignment: CDR1 MNHEY and CDR2 SVGAGI. The ends were cut back, 7 bases at V and 4 bases at J, with 16 bases in the middle. The CDR3 DNA is TGTGCCAGCACGGGTGGGGCAGGGTCCTATGGCTACACCTTC. Translating gives CASTGGAGSYGYTF.

The gene calls are TRBV5-1 and TRBJ2-7, with 7 bases that match TRBD1. With V trimmed by 4 bases and J by 4 bases, 5 bases remained unmatched. The V gene's germline CDR1 is SGHRS and CDR2 YFSETQ. The CDR3 sequence is 13 residues long. The CDR3: CASSVATGYEQYF. CDR3 in DNA: TGCGCCAGCAGCGTAGCGACAGGGTACGAGCAGTACTTC.

The V call is TRBV29-1, the J call TRBJ1-4; 7 bases are a match to TRBD1. This CDR3 is 13 amino acids long. Germline V gene lookup returns CDR1 SQVTM and CDR2 ANQGSEA. V gave up 7 bases and J gave up 7 bases; unmatched junction bases: 9. The CDR3 sequence: CSAMTGSSEKLFF. The CDR3 DNA reads TGCAGCGCGATGACAGGGAGTAGTGAAAAACTGTTTTTT.

The V call is TRBV19, the J call TRBJ1-1; TRBD1 aligns across 8 bases. V was clipped by 4 bases and J by 11 bases; unmatched bases: 6. Germline V gene data show CDR1 as LNHDA and CDR2 as SQIVND (reference sequence). The CDR3 sequence is 12 residues long. The CDR3 DNA is TGTGCCAGTAGTAAGAGACAGGGGAGCGCTTTCTTT. As protein: CASSKRQGSAFF.

The chain uses TRBV11-2 and TRBJ2-5, with D hard to call. This CDR3 is 12 amino acids long. Germline-derived CDR1 and CDR2 are SGHAT and FQNNGV. V was shortened by 3 bases and J by 5 bases, with 7 bases between the two germline ends. This CDR3 reads CASSFALETQYF. The DNA of the CDR3 is TGTGCCAGCAGCTTCGCGCTGGAGACCCAGTACTTC. Full variable domain (missing parts from reference TRBV11-2 and TRBJ2-5): EAGVAQSPRYKIIEKRQSVAFWCNPISGHATLYWYQQILGQGPKLLIQFQNNGVVDDSQLPKDRFSAERLKGVDSTLKIQPAKLEDSAVYLCASSFALETQYFGPGTRLLVL.